Sequencing of this TCR beta chain was carried out in a study of prognosis after radiotherapy for stage I lung cancer. The wider study: In the span from April 2018 to January 2019, stage I non-small cell lung cancer patients were enrolled. Study results and limitations: Lower Shannon entropy values were found after stereotactic body radiation therapy in patients who developed distant metastases.

This clonotype was recorded at least ten times. Its antigen remains unknown. Using two-round multiplex PCR, the authors amplified TCR beta CDR3 from genomic DNA. Specific primers for each TRBV and TRBJ gene were what first-round PCR used. TCRdb reanalysed the multiplex PCR reads using MiXCR and keeps one entry per CDR3 protein. The sample shows fewer than 40,000 distinct CDR3 sequences, 34% of them seen only once. At each of two time points, about 6 milliliters of venous blood were taken. This TCR came from a donor over 45 with non-small cell lung cancer. Material: PBMCs, obtained before or after stereotactic body radiation therapy (not recorded which).

As DNA, the CDR3 is TGTGCCAGCAGTCAAGGGGGTTCACCCCTCCACTTT. It is translated as CASSQGGSPLHF. The chain links TRBV11-3 to TRBJ1-6; perhaps TRBD1 as D (6 bases). The V gene's germline CDR1 is SGHNT and CDR2 YENEEA. Trimming cost V 6 bases and J 9 bases, with 9 bases left between them. There are 12 residues in the CDR3.